These 21 T cell receptor beta chains originate from one sample sequenced in a study of T cell changes during pregnancy in multiple sclerosis. This table comes from immunoSEQ multiplex PCR, and its TCRdb copy is limited to in-frame clones, with some not included. The sample lists about 64,000 clones; about 90% were seen once. The sample was peripheral blood, taken in the second trimester of pregnancy. The receptors originated from a female donor in good health, enrolled as a control in a pregnancy study.

The rearrangement uses TRBV5-1 and TRBJ2-2; D call uncertain. The CDR3 totals 13 residues. Germline CDR1 reads SGHRS; CDR2 reads YFSETQ. V dropped 0 bases and J dropped 8 bases, with 8 bases sitting between them. The CDR3 nucleotides are TGCGCCAGCAGCTTGGGAAACTCTGGGGAGCTGTTTTTT. It yields the protein CASSLGNSGELFF.

The rearrangement joins TRBV5-6 to TRBJ1-2; no definite D call. The germline V gene has CDR1 SGHDT and CDR2 YYEEEE. CDR3 length equals 15 residues. Trimming shortened V by 4 bases and J by 5 bases, and 18 bases separated the two germline ends. The CDR3 nucleotides are TGTGCCAGCAGCCGATTCTTACGGAGGGAGTATGGCTACACCTTC. Translating gives CASSRFLRREYGYTF. Drawing the rest from reference TRBV5-6 and TRBJ1-2, the complete variable domain is DAGVTQSPTHLIKTRGQQVTLRCSPKSGHDTVSWYQQALGQGPQFIFQYYEEEERQRGNFPDRFSGHQFPNYSSELNVNALLLGDSALYLCASSRFLRREYGYTFGSGTRLTVV.

The CDR3 is CASSPLLQGAEAFF. CDR3 coding DNA: TGTGCCAGCAGCCCCCTACTACAGGGGGCGGAAGCTTTCTTT. The V call is TRBV14, the J call TRBJ1-1, with 9 bases matching TRBD1. With 4 bases clipped from V and 8 bases from J, the junction kept 8 bases outside the gene matches. The CDR3 sequence is 14 residues long. Germline values: CDR1 SGHDN, CDR2 FVKESK.

The chain is built from TRBV6-6 and TRBJ1-1; TRBD1 agrees at 8 bases. The germline CDR1 and CDR2 sequences are MNHNY and SVGAGI (reference sequence). The CDR3 has 15 amino acids. The V segment lost 1 base and the J segment 5 bases; nucleotides outside the gene matches: 6. The CDR3 is CASSYYNRGGTEAFF. CDR3 nucleotides: TGTGCCAGCAGTTACTACAACAGGGGGGGGACTGAAGCTTTCTTT.

V and J are TRBV18 and TRBJ2-7; no reliable D call. Germline V gene lookup returns CDR1 KGHSH and CDR2 LQKENI. The CDR3 has 12 residues. Trimming pared 5 bases from V and 1 base from J, leaving 6 bases between. The DNA for the CDR3 is TGTGCCAGCTCAGGCGGTTCCTACGAGCAGTACTTC. Translated: CASSGGSYEQYF.

This clone was seen a single time. The chain couples TRBV7-2 to TRBJ2-2; 7 bases line up with TRBD1. J was trimmed by 2 bases and V by 4 bases; bases with no gene match: 13. Germline CDR1 and CDR2: SGHTA and FQGNSA. This CDR3 has 18 amino acids. CDR3: CASSSSLPGTVNTGELFF. In DNA, the CDR3 is TGTGCCAGCAGCTCAAGTTTGCCCGGGACAGTAAACACCGGGGAGCTGTTTTTT.

V and J are TRBV7-8 and TRBJ2-3; D might be TRBD2 (6 bases). Germline V gene sequence: CDR1 SGHVS, CDR2 FQNEAQ. Trimming pared 3 bases from V and 4 bases from J, leaving 14 bases between. This CDR3 has 15 residues. The CDR3 DNA is TGTGCCAGCAGCTTCGTGGGGGGACTGGCAGATACGCAGTATTTT. Residues: CASSFVGGLADTQYF.

The chain joins TRBV6-1 to TRBJ2-1, with D tentatively TRBD2 (6 bases). CDR3 length equals 15 residues. V lost 3 bases and J 2 bases, leaving 11 bases between the germline ends. CDR1 MNHNS and CDR2 SASEGT come from the germline V gene. CDR3 amino acids: CASSESSAPYNEQFF. CDR3 in DNA: TGTGCCAGCAGTGAGTCTAGCGCACCCTACAATGAGCAGTTCTTC.

This chain connects TRBV12-5 to TRBJ1-5, with D tentatively TRBD1 (6 bases). The CDR3 sequence is 14 residues long. The germline gives CDR1 LGHNT, CDR2 FRNRAP. V lost 3 bases to trimming and J lost 3 bases, with 9 bases between them. The CDR3 nucleotides are TGTGCTAGTGGTTTACTGGGGGCCAATCAGCCCCAGCATTTT. Translating gives CASGLLGANQPQHF.

V gene TRBV19 combines with J gene TRBJ1-1; D may be TRBD1 (5 bases). The ends were cut back, 7 bases at V and 5 bases at J, with 8 bases in the middle. This CDR3 contains 11 residues. Germline V gene lookup returns CDR1 LNHDA and CDR2 SQIVND (reference sequence). CDR3 residues: CASTAGTEAFF. DNA for the CDR3: TGTGCCAGTACGGCAGGGACTGAAGCTTTCTTT.

In this sample, this clone turned up a few times. The CDR3 DNA reads TGTGCCAGTAGTATCGGGACAGGTTCCTACAATGAGCAGTTCTTC. It translates to CASSIGTGSYNEQFF. The genes are TRBV19 and TRBJ2-1; 8 positions match TRBD1. Germline CDR1 LNHDA, CDR2 SQIVND (reference sequence). The CDR3 loop spans 15 amino acids. J gave up 1 base and V 3 bases, and 2 bases lay outside the gene matches. The variable domain in full, with the rest retrieved from reference TRBV19 and TRBJ2-1, is DGGITQSPKYLFRKEGQNVTLSCEQNLNHDAMYWYRQDPGQGLRLIYYSQIVNDFQKGDIAEGYSVSREKKESFPLTVTSAQKNPTAFYLCASSIGTGSYNEQFFGPGTRLTVL.

The chain recombines TRBV4-1 with TRBJ2-2; the D gene is possibly TRBD2 (6 bases). The CDR3 totals 16 residues. Germline V lookup: CDR1 MGHRA, CDR2 YSYEKL. V was clipped by 7 bases and J by 4 bases, with 19 bases between them. DNA for the CDR3: TGCGCCAGCAACAAGGAGGGGTGGACTACCACCGGGGAGCTGTTTTTT. It encodes CASNKEGWTTTGELFF.

The chain employs TRBV6-1 and TRBJ1-2; TRBD1 agrees at 8 bases. The CDR3 extends over 14 amino acids. With 3 bases clipped from V and 2 bases from J, the junction kept 2 bases outside the gene matches. CDR1 is MNHNS and CDR2 is SASEGT in the germline V gene. The CDR3 coding sequence is TGTGCCAGCAGTGAGGGACAGGTGAACTATGGCTACACCTTC. Translating gives CASSEGQVNYGYTF.

The chain joins TRBV4-1 to TRBJ2-1; 9 bases map to TRBD1. Germline trimming cut 3 bases from V and 9 bases from J; bases unmatched to any gene: 3. This CDR3 is built from 13 residues. CDR1 is MGHRA and CDR2 is YSYEKL in the germline V gene. The CDR3 reads CASSQGQGSEQFF. The CDR3 DNA reads TGCGCCAGCAGCCAGGGACAGGGCAGTGAGCAGTTCTTC.

The genes are TRBV27 and TRBJ2-7; tentative D call: TRBD1 (6 bases). Trimming stripped 2 bases from V and 0 bases from J, with 8 bases between. CDR1 and CDR2 (germline): MNHEY, SMNVEV (reference sequence). There are 14 residues in the CDR3. The CDR3 nucleotides read TGTGCCAGCAGTTTAGACAGGAGCTCCTACGAGCAGTACTTC. Encoded protein: CASSLDRSSYEQYF.

The CDR3 DNA sequence: TGTGCCAGCAGCAGCAGGGGGGCCTACAATGAGCAGTTCTTC. It specifies CASSSRGAYNEQFF. This sequence joins TRBV6-1 and TRBJ2-1, with D perhaps matching TRBD1 (7 bases). The CDR3 contains 14 residues. V lost 6 bases and J 2 bases, leaving 11 bases between the germline ends. The germline V gene has CDR1 MNHNS and CDR2 SASEGT.

In its sample, this clone was seen a few times. The chain's CDR3 is CASSMGLLGVSGQPQHF. DNA for the CDR3: TGTGCCAGTAGTATGGGTTTGTTGGGGGTTAGCGGTCAGCCCCAGCATTTT. The rearrangement uses TRBV19 and TRBJ1-5, with D perhaps TRBD1 (5 bases). The germline CDR1 and CDR2 sequences are LNHDA and SQIVND (reference sequence). V shed 3 bases and J shed 6 bases, with 21 bases lying between them. CDR3 length: 17 residues.

This sequence joins TRBV7-9 and TRBJ1-5; no firm D call. Germline-derived CDR1 and CDR2 are SEHNR and FQNEAQ (reference sequence). The CDR3 sequence is 13 residues long. With 0 bases removed from V and 11 bases from J, the gap between germline ends came to 11 bases. In DNA form, the CDR3 reads TGTGCCAGCAGCTTAGCTGCTATAGAGGCCCAGCATTTT. Its protein is CASSLAAIEAQHF.

J is TRBJ1-5 and V is TRBV6-4, with unresolved D. Germline assignment: CDR1 MRHNA and CDR2 SNTAGT. V shed 4 bases and J shed 4 bases, with 8 bases lying between them. The CDR3 is made up of 13 amino acids. The CDR3 spells CASSVAENQPQHF. The CDR3 DNA reads as TGTGCCAGCAGTGTGGCAGAAAATCAGCCCCAGCATTTT.

This chain connects TRBV18 to TRBJ1-5; D is ambiguous. Germline assignment: CDR1 KGHSH and CDR2 LQKENI. The V gene lost 5 bases and the J gene lost 0 bases, with 8 bases spanning the gap. The CDR3 length is 14 residues. The CDR3 protein is CASSGRDSNQPQHF. CDR3 coding DNA: TGTGCCAGCTCAGGTAGAGATAGCAATCAGCCCCAGCATTTT.

The chain combines TRBV25-1 with TRBJ2-1; 8 bases line up with TRBD1. Germline V gene data show CDR1 as MGHDK and CDR2 as SYGVNS. The V and J ends lost 3 bases and 3 bases, in that order; junction bases with no gene match: 7. This CDR3 comprises 16 residues. The CDR3 DNA reads TGTGCCAGCAGTGATCCCGGGACAGGAGGCTACAATGAGCAGTTCTTC. The encoded protein is CASSDPGTGGYNEQFF.